The rows below give T cell receptor beta chains drawn from one sample of a study of human T cells and chemical hapten exposure. TCRdb itself ran the 5' RACE reads through MiXCR, one entry per CDR3 protein. The table lists 130,000 or so distinct CDR3 sequences, approximately 4% of them singletons, with under 1.5% in the top ten. The receptors shown here come from a female donor in good health. Each CDR3 is given without its conserved first and last residue. Clone size is not always given. Where it is, it says once, few, many or a class for expanded clones.

j_call v_call clone_size cdr3_aa
TRBJ1-5 TRBV12-3/TRBV12-4 many ASSLSGADQPQH
TRBJ2-7 TRBV10-3 many AISESTFGVNEQY
TRBJ1-6 TRBV20-1 many SARDQGRTYNSPLH
TRBJ2-3 TRBV11-2 many ASSLGVLSGASTDTQY
TRBJ2-1 TRBV3-1 many ASSQAGGSYNEQF
TRBJ1-5 TRBV20-1 many SARAGQGLGSNQPQH
TRBJ2-3 TRBV7-8 many ASSQGQTDTQY
TRBJ1-1 TRBV6-5 many ASSYTGVRGTEAF
TRBJ1-5 TRBV28 . ASKGSGQGFNQPQH
TRBJ1-2 TRBV7-9 many ASSSLQGAEYGYT
TRBJ2-2 TRBV28 many ASNPSRDGNTGELF
TRBJ2-5 TRBV20-1 many SARVGSEAGETQY
TRBJ2-3 TRBV10-3 many ATAGEERNTQY
TRBJ1-2 TRBV12-3/TRBV12-4 many ASSPPLQVANYGYT
TRBJ1-1 TRBV5-5 many ASSLGPTGMNTEAF
TRBJ2-1 TRBV12-3/TRBV12-4 many ASRTLWDRDDNEQF
TRBJ2-5 TRBV5-1 many ASSYGTDETQY
TRBJ1-6 TRBV9 . ASSPGAAFSPLH
TRBJ1-1 TRBV30 . AWDSTNTEAF
TRBJ2-1 TRBV28 many ASSLLLGGSYNEQF
TRBJ1-6 TRBV4-2 many ASSSGSDGDSPLH
TRBJ2-5 TRBV18 many ASSPPGLGETQY